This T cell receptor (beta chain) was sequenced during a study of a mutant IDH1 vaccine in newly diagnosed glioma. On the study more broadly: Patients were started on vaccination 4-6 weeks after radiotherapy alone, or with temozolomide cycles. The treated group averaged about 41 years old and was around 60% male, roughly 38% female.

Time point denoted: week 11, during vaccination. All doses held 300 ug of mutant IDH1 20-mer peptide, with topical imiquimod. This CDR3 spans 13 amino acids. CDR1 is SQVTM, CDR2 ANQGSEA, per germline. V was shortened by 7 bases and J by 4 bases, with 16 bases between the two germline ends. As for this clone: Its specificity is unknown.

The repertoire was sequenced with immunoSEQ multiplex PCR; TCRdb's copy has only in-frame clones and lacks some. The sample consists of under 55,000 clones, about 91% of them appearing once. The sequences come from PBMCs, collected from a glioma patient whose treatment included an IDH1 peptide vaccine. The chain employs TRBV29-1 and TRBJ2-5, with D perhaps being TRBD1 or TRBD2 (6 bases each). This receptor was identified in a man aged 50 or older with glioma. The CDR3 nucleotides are TGCAGCGGTGGAGGGGGGTGGTCAGAGACCCAGTACTTC. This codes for CSGGGGWSETQYF.